This TCR beta chain was captured by sequencing in a study of CD8 T cells in ankylosing spondylitis. TCRdb ran MiXCR on the 5' RACE reads and lists one entry per CDR3 protein. The sample lists 150,000 to 200,000 distinct CDR3 sequences; approximately 10% were seen once. V was clipped by 5 bases and J by 7 bases, with 15 bases between them. CDR3 size: 13 residues. Germline V CDR1 and CDR2: SGHTA, FQGTGA. This clonotype originated in a male donor with ankylosing spondylitis or in good health (not recorded which). Sequenced input: blood, either unsorted or a sorted T cell fraction (not recorded which). V and J are TRBV7-3 and TRBJ2-7, with TRBD2 as a possible D gene (6 bases). The CDR3 spells CASSLRTGGEQYF. Written as DNA, the CDR3 is TGTGCCAGCAGCCTAAGAACTGGGGGGGAGCAGTACTTC. Full variable domain (rest looked up from reference TRBV7-3 and TRBJ2-7): GAGVSQTPSNKVTEKGKYVELRCDPISGHTALYWYRQSLGQGPEFLIYFQGTGAADDSGLPNDRFFAVRPEGSVSTLKIQRTERGDSAVYLCASSLRTGGEQYFGPGTRLTVT.